Listed below are T cell receptor beta chains from one sample, sequenced in a study of blood T cell repertoires in COVID-19. Method: immunoSEQ multiplex PCR; TCRdb's copy keeps in-frame clones and lacks some. The data contain 150,000 to 200,000 clones, 70% to 85% of them singletons. The sequenced sample consisted of PBMCs or T cells enriched from blood (not recorded which). Receptors were obtained from a woman aged 55-75 years with acute COVID-19. Each CDR3 is given with its conserved first and last residue. The order of the fields is CDR3 DNA, CDR3 protein, V gene, J gene, D gene, clone size. The D gene is left open where the match is weak. Expanded clones get a size class; other rows say once, few or many, or leave the size out.

DNA: TGCGCCAGCAGCTTTGGGGGGACAGACAATCAGCCCCAGCATTTT
CDR3: CASSFGGTDNQPQHF
V: TRBV5-1
J: TRBJ1-5
D: TRBD1
size: -

DNA: TGTGCCTGGGCAGGGGGGAGCTCCTATAATTCACCCCTCCACTTT
CDR3: CAWAGGSSYNSPLHF
V: TRBV30
J: TRBJ1-6
D: TRBD1
size: -

DNA: TGTGCCAGCAGCTTAGCAAACCAGGGGGCGACGCAGTATTTT
CDR3: CASSLANQGATQYF
V: TRBV7-6
J: TRBJ2-3
D: TRBD1
size: -

DNA: TGTGCCAGCAGCACCGGACAGTGGGATAATTCACCCCTCCACTTT
CDR3: CASSTGQWDNSPLHF
V: TRBV7-8
J: TRBJ1-6
D: -
size: few

DNA: TGTGCCAGCAGTACAAACAACTATGGCTACACCTTC
CDR3: CASSTNNYGYTF
V: TRBV5-4
J: TRBJ1-2
D: -
size: -

DNA: TGTGCCAGCAGCTTAATAAGGGGTGAGCAGTTCTTC
CDR3: CASSLIRGEQFF
V: TRBV11-3
J: TRBJ2-1
D: -
size: -

DNA: TGTGCCAGCAGCCGGAATGGGGGCCGCCCCGTCTCCTATAATTCACCCCTCCACTTT
CDR3: CASSRNGGRPVSYNSPLHF
V: TRBV14
J: TRBJ1-6
D: -
size: -

DNA: TGTGCCAGCAGCCCGAGCGGGAGCACTTACAATGAGCAGTTCTTC
CDR3: CASSPSGSTYNEQFF
V: TRBV5-4
J: TRBJ2-1
D: TRBD2
size: -

DNA: TGCGCCAGCAGCTTGCAGAGGGCGGTCTCTGGAAACACCATATATTTT
CDR3: CASSLQRAVSGNTIYF
V: TRBV5-1
J: TRBJ1-3
D: -
size: -

DNA: TGTGCCATCAGTCGTGACAGGGAATCCTACGAGCAGTACTTC
CDR3: CAISRDRESYEQYF
V: TRBV10-3
J: TRBJ2-7
D: TRBD1
size: -

DNA: TGTGCCAGTAGTATCGGACAGGGGGCCTCCGGGGAGCTGTTTTTT
CDR3: CASSIGQGASGELFF
V: TRBV19
J: TRBJ2-2
D: TRBD1
size: -

DNA: TGTGCCAGCAGGTACGGGGGGTACAATGAGCAGTTCTTC
CDR3: CASRYGGYNEQFF
V: TRBV2
J: TRBJ2-1
D: TRBD2
size: -

DNA: TGTGCCAGAAGCCTCGGGAAGCGTAGAAAAAACAATGAGCAGTTCTTC
CDR3: CARSLGKRRKNNEQFF
V: TRBV5-3
J: TRBJ2-1
D: -
size: -

DNA: TGTGCCAGCAGTTACACTTCTAGCGGCGCCGGGGAGCTGTTTTTT
CDR3: CASSYTSSGAGELFF
V: TRBV6-5
J: TRBJ2-2
D: TRBD2
size: -

DNA: TGTGCCAGCAGCTGGGGGACAGGATGGGCTTTCTTT
CDR3: CASSWGTGWAFF
V: TRBV5-6
J: TRBJ1-1
D: TRBD1
size: once

DNA: TGTGCCAGCAGTTTCCGGGCAGGGCATAATTCACCCCTCCACTTT
CDR3: CASSFRAGHNSPLHF
V: TRBV27
J: TRBJ1-6
D: -
size: -

DNA: TGTGCCATGTCACGGCAGGTTGTTGGCTACACCTTT
CDR3: CAMSRQVVGYTF
V: TRBV12-3/TRBV12-4
J: TRBJ1-2
D: -
size: -

DNA: TGTGCCATCAGCTCCAGGGGAGAGACCCAGTACTTC
CDR3: CAISSRGETQYF
V: TRBV10-3
J: TRBJ2-5
D: -
size: -

DNA: TGTGCCAGCTCACCACAGGGGGCCCGGGAGACCCAGTACTTC
CDR3: CASSPQGARETQYF
V: TRBV18
J: TRBJ2-5
D: TRBD1
size: -

DNA: TGTGCCAGCTCAACGGGGTTTGGAGAGTATGGCTACACCTTC
CDR3: CASSTGFGEYGYTF
V: TRBV18
J: TRBJ1-2
D: -
size: many

DNA: TGTGCCAGCAGGGGCGGGGGGCTAAACAATGAGCAGTTCTTC
CDR3: CASRGGGLNNEQFF
V: TRBV28
J: TRBJ2-1
D: TRBD2
size: -

DNA: TGTGCCAGCACCTACTCAGCGGGAGGGCCTTTCGGGGAGCTGTTTTTT
CDR3: CASTYSAGGPFGELFF
V: TRBV6-5
J: TRBJ2-2
D: TRBD2
size: -

DNA: TGTGCCAGCAGCTCACAGGGTTACAATGAGCAGTTCTTC
CDR3: CASSSQGYNEQFF
V: TRBV11-3
J: TRBJ2-1
D: -
size: few

DNA: TGTGCCGGAAGGGCACAGGGGGCTTATGGCTACACCTTC
CDR3: CAGRAQGAYGYTF
V: TRBV30
J: TRBJ1-2
D: TRBD1
size: -

DNA: TGTGCCAGTACTCCGGACAGCCAAGAGACCCAGTACTTC
CDR3: CASTPDSQETQYF
V: TRBV19
J: TRBJ2-5
D: -
size: -

DNA: TGTGCCAGCAGCCGTGGGAGAGGGGAGCTGTTTTTT
CDR3: CASSRGRGELFF
V: TRBV3-1/TRBV3-2
J: TRBJ2-2
D: -
size: -

DNA: TGTGCCAGCAGCACCCGGGGGGTGCTGGCGGAGGGCTACACCTTC
CDR3: CASSTRGVLAEGYTF
V: TRBV5-4
J: TRBJ1-2
D: -
size: -

DNA: TGTGCCAGCAGCTTGGACGGCAGTGGACACTACGAGCAGTACTTC
CDR3: CASSLDGSGHYEQYF
V: TRBV5-6
J: TRBJ2-7
D: -
size: -